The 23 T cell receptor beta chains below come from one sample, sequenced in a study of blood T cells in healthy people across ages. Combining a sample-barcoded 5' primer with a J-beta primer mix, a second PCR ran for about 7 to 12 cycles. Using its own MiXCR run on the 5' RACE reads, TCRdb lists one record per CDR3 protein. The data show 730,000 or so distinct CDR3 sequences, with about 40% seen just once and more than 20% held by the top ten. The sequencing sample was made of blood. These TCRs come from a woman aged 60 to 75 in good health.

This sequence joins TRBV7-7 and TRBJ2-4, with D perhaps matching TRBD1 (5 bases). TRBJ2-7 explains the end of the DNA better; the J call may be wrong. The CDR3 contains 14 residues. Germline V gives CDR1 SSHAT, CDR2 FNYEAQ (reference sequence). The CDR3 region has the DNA TGTGCCAGCAGCCCCGGTATAGGGGTCCACGAGCAGTACTTC. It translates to CASSPGIGVHEQYF.

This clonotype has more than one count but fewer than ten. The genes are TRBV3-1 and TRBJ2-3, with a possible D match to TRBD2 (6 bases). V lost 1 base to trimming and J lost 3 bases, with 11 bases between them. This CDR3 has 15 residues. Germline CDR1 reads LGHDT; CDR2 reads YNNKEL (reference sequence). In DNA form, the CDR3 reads TGTGCCAGCAGCCAAGGCGGGACCAAAACAGATACGCAGTATTTT. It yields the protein CASSQGGTKTDTQYF.

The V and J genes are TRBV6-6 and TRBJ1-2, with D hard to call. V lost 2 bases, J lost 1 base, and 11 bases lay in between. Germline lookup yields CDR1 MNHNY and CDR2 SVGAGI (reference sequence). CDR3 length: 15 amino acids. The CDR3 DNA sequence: TGTGCCAGCAGTTACGAATCATCCGATAACTATGGCTACACCTTC. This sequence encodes CASSYESSDNYGYTF.

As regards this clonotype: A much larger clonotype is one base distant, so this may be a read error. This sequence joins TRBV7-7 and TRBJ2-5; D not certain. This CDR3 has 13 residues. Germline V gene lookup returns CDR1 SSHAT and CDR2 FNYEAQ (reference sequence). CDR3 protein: CASSLGYEETQSF. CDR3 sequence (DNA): TGTGCCAGCAGCTTAGGCTATGAAGAGACCCAGTCCTTC.

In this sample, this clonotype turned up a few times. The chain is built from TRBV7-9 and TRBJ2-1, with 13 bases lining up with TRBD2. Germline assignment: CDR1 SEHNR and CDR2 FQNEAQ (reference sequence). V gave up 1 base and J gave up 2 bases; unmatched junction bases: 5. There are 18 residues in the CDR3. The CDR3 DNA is TGTGCCAGCAGCTTAGGACTAGCGGGGGGCTTTCCCTACAATGAGCAGTTCTTC. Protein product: CASSLGLAGGFPYNEQFF.

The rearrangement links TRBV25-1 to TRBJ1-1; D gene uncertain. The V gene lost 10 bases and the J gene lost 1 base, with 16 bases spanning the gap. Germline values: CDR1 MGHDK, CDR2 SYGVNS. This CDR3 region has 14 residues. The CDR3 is CATAPGDPNTEAFF. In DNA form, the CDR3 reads TGTGCCACCGCCCCGGGAGATCCGAACACTGAAGCTTTCTTT.

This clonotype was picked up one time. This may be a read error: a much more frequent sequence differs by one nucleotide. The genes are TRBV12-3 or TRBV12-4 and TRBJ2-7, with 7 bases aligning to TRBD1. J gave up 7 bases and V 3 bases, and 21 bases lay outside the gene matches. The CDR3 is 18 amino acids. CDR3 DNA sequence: TGTGCCAGCAGTTTGGGGTACAGGGGTGGCCTTCAATACAATGAGCAGTACTTC. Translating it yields CASSLGYRGGLQYNEQYF.

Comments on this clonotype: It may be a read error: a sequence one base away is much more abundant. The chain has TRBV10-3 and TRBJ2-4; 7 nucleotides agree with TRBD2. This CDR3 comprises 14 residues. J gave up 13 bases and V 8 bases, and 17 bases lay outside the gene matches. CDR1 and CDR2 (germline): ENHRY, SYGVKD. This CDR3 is CAIGGGGNSYGQYF. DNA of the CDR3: TGTGCCATCGGGGGGGGAGGGAACTCCTACGGGCAGTACTTC.

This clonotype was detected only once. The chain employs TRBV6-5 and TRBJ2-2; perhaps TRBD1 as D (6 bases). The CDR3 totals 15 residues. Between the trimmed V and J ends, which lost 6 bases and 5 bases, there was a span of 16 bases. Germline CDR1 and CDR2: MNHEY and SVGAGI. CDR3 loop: CASRVPGGNTGELFF. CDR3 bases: TGTGCCAGCAGGGTCCCTGGGGGCAATACCGGGGAGCTGTTTTTT.

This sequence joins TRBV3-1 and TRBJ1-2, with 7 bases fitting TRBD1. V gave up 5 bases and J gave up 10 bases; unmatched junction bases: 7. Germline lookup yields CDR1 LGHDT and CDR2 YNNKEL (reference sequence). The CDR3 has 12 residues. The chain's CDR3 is CASSTSTGYYTF. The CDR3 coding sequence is TGTGCCAGCAGCACCTCGACAGGGTACTACACCTTC.

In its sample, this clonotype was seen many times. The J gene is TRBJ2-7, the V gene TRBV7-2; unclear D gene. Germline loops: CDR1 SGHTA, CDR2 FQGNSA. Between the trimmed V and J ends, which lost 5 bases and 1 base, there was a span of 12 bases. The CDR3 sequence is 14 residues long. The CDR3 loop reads CASSPGGDSYEQYF. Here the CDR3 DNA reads TGTGCCAGCAGCCCAGGTGGGGATTCCTACGAGCAGTACTTC.

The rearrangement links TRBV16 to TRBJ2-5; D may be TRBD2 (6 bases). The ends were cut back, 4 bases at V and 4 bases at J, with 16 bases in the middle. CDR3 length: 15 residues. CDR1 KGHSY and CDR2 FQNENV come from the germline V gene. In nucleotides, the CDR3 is TGTGCCAGCAGCCTGTCGCCCCGGGGGAGAGAGACCCAGTACTTC. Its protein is CASSLSPRGRETQYF.

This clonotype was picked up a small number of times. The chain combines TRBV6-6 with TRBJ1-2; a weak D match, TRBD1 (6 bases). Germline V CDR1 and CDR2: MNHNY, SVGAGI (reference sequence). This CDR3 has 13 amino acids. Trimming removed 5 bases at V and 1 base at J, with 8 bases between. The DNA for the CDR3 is TGTGCCAGCAGTACACAGGGTAACTATGGCTACACCTTC. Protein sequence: CASSTQGNYGYTF.

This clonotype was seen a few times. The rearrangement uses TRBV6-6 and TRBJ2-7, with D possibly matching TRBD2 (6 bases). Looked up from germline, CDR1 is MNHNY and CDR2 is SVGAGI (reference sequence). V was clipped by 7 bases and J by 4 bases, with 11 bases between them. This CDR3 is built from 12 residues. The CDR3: CASTGGPYEQYF. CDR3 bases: TGTGCCAGCACCGGGGGTCCTTACGAGCAGTACTTC.

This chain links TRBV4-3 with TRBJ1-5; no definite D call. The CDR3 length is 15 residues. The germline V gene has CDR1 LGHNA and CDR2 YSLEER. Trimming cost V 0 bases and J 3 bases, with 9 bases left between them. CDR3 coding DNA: TGCGCCAGCAGCCAAGATCAGAAGTACAATCAGCCCCAGCATTTT. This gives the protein CASSQDQKYNQPQHF.

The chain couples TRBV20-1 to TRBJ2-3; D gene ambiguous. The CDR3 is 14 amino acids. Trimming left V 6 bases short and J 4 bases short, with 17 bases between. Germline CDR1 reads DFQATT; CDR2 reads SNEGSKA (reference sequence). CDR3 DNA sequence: TGCAGTGCGCACCTCCCCGGCGCGGCAGATACGCAGTATTTT. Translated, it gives CSAHLPGAADTQYF.

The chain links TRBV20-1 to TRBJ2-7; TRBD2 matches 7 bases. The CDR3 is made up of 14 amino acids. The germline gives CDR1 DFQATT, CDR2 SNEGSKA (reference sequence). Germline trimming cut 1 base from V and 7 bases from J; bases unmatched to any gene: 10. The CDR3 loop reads CSARGGEGRREQYF. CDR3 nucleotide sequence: TGCAGTGCTAGAGGGGGGGAGGGCCGGCGTGAGCAGTACTTC.

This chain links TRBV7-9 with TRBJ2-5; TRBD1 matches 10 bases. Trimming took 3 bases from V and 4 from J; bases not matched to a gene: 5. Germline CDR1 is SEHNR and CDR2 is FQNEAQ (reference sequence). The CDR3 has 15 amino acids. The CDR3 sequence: CASSFPGQGRETQYF. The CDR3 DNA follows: TGTGCCAGCAGCTTTCCGGGACAGGGGCGAGAGACCCAGTACTTC.

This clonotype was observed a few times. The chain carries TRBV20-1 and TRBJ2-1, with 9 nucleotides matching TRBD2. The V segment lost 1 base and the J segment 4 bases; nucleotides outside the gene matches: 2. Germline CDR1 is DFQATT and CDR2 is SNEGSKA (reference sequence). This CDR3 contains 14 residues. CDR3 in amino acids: CSARGLAEYNEQFF. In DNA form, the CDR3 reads TGCAGTGCTAGAGGACTAGCGGAGTACAATGAGCAGTTCTTC.

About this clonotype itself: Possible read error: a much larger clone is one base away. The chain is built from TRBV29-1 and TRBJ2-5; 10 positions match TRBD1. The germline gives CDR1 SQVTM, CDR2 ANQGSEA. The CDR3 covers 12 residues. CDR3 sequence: CNVRTGGQTQYF. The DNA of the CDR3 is TGCAACGTACGGACAGGGGGACAGACCCAGTACTTC.

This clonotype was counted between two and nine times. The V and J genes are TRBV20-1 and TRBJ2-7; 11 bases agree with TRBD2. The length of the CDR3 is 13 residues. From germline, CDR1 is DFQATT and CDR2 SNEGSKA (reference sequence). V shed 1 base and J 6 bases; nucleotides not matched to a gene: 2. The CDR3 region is CSARVLAGVEQYF. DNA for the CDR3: TGCAGTGCTAGAGTACTAGCGGGAGTCGAGCAGTACTTC.

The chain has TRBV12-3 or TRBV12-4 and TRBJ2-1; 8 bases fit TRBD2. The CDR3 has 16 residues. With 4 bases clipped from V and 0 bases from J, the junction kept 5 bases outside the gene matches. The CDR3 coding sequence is TGTGCCAGCAGTTCCCCTGCGGGGGGCTCCTACAATGAGCAGTTCTTC. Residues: CASSSPAGGSYNEQFF.

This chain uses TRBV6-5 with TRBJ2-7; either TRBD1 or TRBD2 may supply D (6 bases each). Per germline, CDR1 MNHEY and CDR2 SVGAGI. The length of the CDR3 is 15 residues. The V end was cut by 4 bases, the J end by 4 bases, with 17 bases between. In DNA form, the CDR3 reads TGTGCCAGCAGTTTAGAACGCGGGACACCTTACGAGCAGTACTTC. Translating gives CASSLERGTPYEQYF.